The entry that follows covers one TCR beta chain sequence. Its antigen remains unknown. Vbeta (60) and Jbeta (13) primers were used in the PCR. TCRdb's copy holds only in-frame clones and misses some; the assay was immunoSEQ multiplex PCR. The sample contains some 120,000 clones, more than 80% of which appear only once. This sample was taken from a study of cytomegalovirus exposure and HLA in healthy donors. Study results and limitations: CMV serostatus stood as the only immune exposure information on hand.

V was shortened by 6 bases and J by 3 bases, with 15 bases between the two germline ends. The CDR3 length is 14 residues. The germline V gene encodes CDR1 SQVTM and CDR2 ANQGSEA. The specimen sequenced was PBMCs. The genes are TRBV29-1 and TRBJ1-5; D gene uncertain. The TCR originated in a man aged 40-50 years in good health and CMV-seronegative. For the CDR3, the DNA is TGCAGCGTCGCAAAGGGAGGACCCAATCAGCCCCAGCATTTT. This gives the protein CSVAKGGPNQPQHF.